This T cell receptor beta chain is drawn from a study of cytomegalovirus exposure and HLA in healthy donors. Produced via immunoSEQ multiplex PCR; TCRdb's table is partial and in-frame only. The table lists approximately 60,000 clones, about 92% of them singletons. Remarks on this clone: What it recognizes is unknown.

Germline V gives CDR1 SGHDT, CDR2 YYEEEE. J gave up 0 bases and V 0 bases, and 8 bases lay outside the gene matches. There are 18 residues in the CDR3. Findings and caveats of the study: Cytomegalovirus association was listed for around 180 TCR beta chains.

This clonotype originated in a woman aged 18-29 years in good health and CMV-seronegative. Sequenced sample: PBMCs. This sequence joins TRBV5-6 and TRBJ2-3; 9 positions match TRBD2. CDR3 sequence reads: CASSLASGLAPSTDTQYF. For the CDR3, the DNA is TGTGCCAGCAGCTTGGCCTCGGGACTAGCTCCCAGCACAGATACGCAGTATTTT.